This T cell receptor beta chain was identified in a study of cytotoxic CD8 clonotypes in ibrutinib-treated CLL. Using immunoSEQ multiplex PCR, the repertoire was profiled, and TCRdb retains in-frame clones only, with some absent. This sample has nearly 15,000 clones, with over 60% found just once. V gave up 0 bases and J gave up 8 bases, with 6 bases separating them. This CDR3 comprises 12 residues. The germline V gene encodes CDR1 SGHAT and CDR2 FQNNGV. The V call is TRBV11-2, the J call TRBJ2-3; D is undetermined. The sequence came from a human donor with chronic lymphocytic leukemia. Sample: PBMCs, taken before ibrutinib treatment. CDR3 bases: TGTGCCAGCAGCTTAGATCGGAGTACGCAGTATTTT. Its translation is CASSLDRSTQYF. Combining the CDR3 with reference TRBV11-2 and TRBJ2-3 gives the whole variable domain EAGVAQSPRYKIIEKRQSVAFWCNPISGHATLYWYQQILGQGPKLLIQFQNNGVVDDSQLPKDRFSAERLKGVDSTLKIQPAKLEDSAVYLCASSLDRSTQYFGPGTRLTVL.